This is a list of T cell receptor beta chains from one sample in a study of regulatory T cells in long-lasting Graves disease. TCRdb used MiXCR to reprocess the multiplex PCR reads, holding one entry per CDR3 protein. Among 310,000 or so distinct CDR3 sequences listed, roughly a fifth were seen once. The material was peripheral blood mononuclear cells (PBMCs), obtained when the disease was refractory, from a patient treated with antithyroid drugs. These receptors originate from a female donor with Graves disease. CDR3s include the opening cysteine and the closing phenylalanine or tryptophan. A D gene is named only where the DNA matches it firmly. Some rows have no size entry. The others give once, few or many, or a class for an expanded clone.

TGTGCCAGCAAATCAGGGGGCTACGAGCAGTACTTC CASKSGGYEQYF TRBJ2-7 TRBD1 many TRBV2
TGTGCCAGCAGCTTAGATCCAACCACTGAAGCTTTCTTT CASSLDPTTEAFF TRBJ1-1 . few TRBV7-9
TGTGCCAGCAGCCAAGATTGGCGGGAGGCCTACGAGCAGTACTTC CASSQDWREAYEQYF TRBJ2-7 TRBD2 many TRBV3-1
TGTGCCAGCAGCTTTACATTGACAGGGCCCCTTCAAGAGACCCAGTACTTC CASSFTLTGPLQETQYF TRBJ2-5 TRBD1 few TRBV7-6
TGTGCCAGCCGATGGACCCAGAACACCGGGGAGCTGTTTTTT CASRWTQNTGELFF TRBJ2-2 . . TRBV2
TGTGCCAGCTCACCACCAACAGGAGGGTGGACTGAAGCTTTCTTT CASSPPTGGWTEAFF TRBJ1-1 . few TRBV18
TGTGCCAGCAGTCCCGACCTATACAATGAGCAGTTCTTC CASSPDLYNEQFF TRBJ2-1 . few TRBV3-1
TGCGCCAGCAGCTTGGAGGTGGGGGAATTTGCCGGGGAGCTGTTTTTT CASSLEVGEFAGELFF TRBJ2-2 . . TRBV5-1
TGTGCCAGCAGCTTAGGGATAGGGATGTACGAGCAGTACTTC CASSLGIGMYEQYF TRBJ2-7 . many TRBV11-2
TGTGCCAGCAGCGTAGCAGCGGGAGGGCCTCACGAGCAGTACTTC CASSVAAGGPHEQYF TRBJ2-7 TRBD2 few TRBV9
TGTGCCATCAGCGCGGGACAGACGAACACTGAAGCTTTCTTT CAISAGQTNTEAFF TRBJ1-1 TRBD1 . TRBV10-3
TGTGCTAGTGGTTTGGTTGCAGGGATAAGGACCTATAATTCACCCCTCCACTTT CASGLVAGIRTYNSPLHF TRBJ1-6 . many TRBV12-5
TGTGCCAGCAGTGAAGCGCTTACGACAGCCCTGAACCAGCCCCAGCATTTT CASSEALTTALNQPQHF TRBJ1-5 . many TRBV6-1
TGTGCCATCAGTGAGTTTGGTTCCCAAGAGACCCAGTACTTC CAISEFGSQETQYF TRBJ2-5 . few TRBV10-3
TGCGCCAGCAGCTTGGAGTCGGGAGGTGTCTTTGGGGCTACTGAACTCAATGAAAAACTGTTTTTT CASSLESGGVFGATELNEKLFF TRBJ1-4 . . TRBV5-1
TGTGCCAGCAGTCGGGACAGTAATGAAGCTTTCTTT CASSRDSNEAFF TRBJ1-1 TRBD1 many TRBV6-1